Listed here are 22 T cell receptor beta chains from one sample, sequenced in a study of shared clonotypes between healthy human individuals (dated by TCRdb to 2019 to 2021). Library method: the immunoSEQ multiplex PCR assay. TCRdb took over this immuneACCESS table, retaining in-frame rearrangements with V and J assigned. Such tables are incomplete; in checked studies, under half of the missing clones stem from an unresolved V gene, and the remainder is unexplained. The sample data list about a million clones, and 70% to 80% of these were observed just once. About 0.89% of the sample comes from the top ten. Sample: memory CD4+ T cells from PBMCs. This sample's cell subset or site label indicates: CD45RA-negative fraction. Every receptor here comes from a man aged 18 to 29 in good health. Some clones in this sample may be carry-over from other donors' samples.

This sequence joins TRBV27 and TRBJ2-7; 10 nucleotides match TRBD1. CDR1 is MNHEY and CDR2 is SMNVEV in the germline V gene (reference sequence). The CDR3 is 17 amino acids. The V segment lost 5 bases and the J segment 2 bases; nucleotides outside the gene matches: 12. The CDR3 DNA sequence: TGTGCCAGCAGTGCCCCCCGACAGGGGGCTAGTACCTACGAGCAGTACTTC. This translates into CASSAPRQGASTYEQYF.

This clone came up a few times. V is TRBV4-3 and J is TRBJ2-1; 7 bases align to TRBD2. The V gene's germline CDR1 is LGHNA and CDR2 YSLEER. Trimming at V came to 1 base and at J to 10 bases, leaving 10 bases not matched to a gene. CDR3 length: 15 amino acids. CDR3 protein: CASSQGLAGVWEQFF. The DNA of the CDR3 is TGCGCCAGCAGCCAAGGACTCGCGGGAGTTTGGGAGCAGTTCTTC.

The chain uses TRBV7-9 and TRBJ2-1, with 9 bases fitting TRBD1. The ends lost 4 bases at V and 6 bases at J; junction bases unmatched: 10. The CDR3 has 16 amino acids. Per the germline V gene, CDR1 is SEHNR and CDR2 is FQNEAQ (reference sequence). This CDR3 reads CASSSTGGRGSNEQFF. As DNA, the CDR3 is TGTGCCAGCAGCTCCACAGGGGGCAGGGGGAGCAATGAGCAGTTCTTC.

The V call is TRBV6-1, the J call TRBJ1-1; D is undetermined. The length of the CDR3 is 13 residues. Trimming pared 9 bases from V and 10 bases from J, leaving 21 bases between. Germline V lookup: CDR1 MNHNS, CDR2 SASEGT. CDR3 nucleotide sequence: TGTGCCAGTCAAGTGGGGATCTTCGGCCGAGCTTTCTTT. Amino acid sequence: CASQVGIFGRAFF.

Details on this clone: This sample includes further DNA sequences coding for the same CDR3. The genes are TRBV4-3 and TRBJ1-5; D gene unclear. V shed 0 bases and J shed 7 bases, with 7 bases lying between them. The CDR3 spans 13 residues. CDR1 and CDR2 (germline): LGHNA, YSLEER. The CDR3 sequence is CASSQDRGQPQHF. DNA for the CDR3: TGCGCCAGCAGCCAAGATAGAGGACAGCCCCAGCATTTT.

This clone was picked up a small number of times. V usage is TRBV10-3 and J usage is TRBJ1-3; D is perhaps TRBD1 (5 bases). Trimming left V 6 bases short and J 0 bases short, with 12 bases between. Germline V CDR1 and CDR2: ENHRY, SYGVKD. The CDR3 extends over 15 amino acids. The CDR3 DNA is TGTGCCATCAGCCAGGGTGTAAGCTCTGGAAACACCATATATTTT. As protein: CAISQGVSSGNTIYF.

The chain has TRBV11-1 and TRBJ1-2, with TRBD1 as a possible D gene (5 bases). V gave up 2 bases and J gave up 2 bases, with 12 bases separating them. Germline V gene sequence: CDR1 SGHAT, CDR2 FQDESV (reference sequence). The CDR3 loop spans 15 amino acids. This chain's CDR3 is CASSLLAGTNYGYTF. Written as DNA, the CDR3 is TGTGCCAGCAGCTTATTGGCAGGGACCAACTATGGCTACACCTTC. Full variable domain (rest looked up from reference TRBV11-1 and TRBJ1-2): EAEVAQSPRYKITEKSQAVAFWCDPISGHATLYWYRQILGQGPELLVQFQDESVVDDSQLPKDRFSAERLKGVDSTLKIQPAELGDSAMYLCASSLLAGTNYGYTFGSGTRLTVV.

The CDR3 protein is CASSLGGTTQNTGELFF. Here the CDR3 DNA reads TGTGCCAGCAGTTTAGGGGGGACTACGCAGAACACCGGGGAGCTGTTTTTT. V gene TRBV28 combines with J gene TRBJ2-2; TRBD2 agrees at 7 bases. This CDR3 region has 17 residues. Unmatched junction bases numbered 7, after V lost 2 bases and J lost 1 base. CDR1 and CDR2 from the germline V gene are MDHEN and SYDVKM.

The chain joins TRBV6-5 to TRBJ2-6; unclear D gene. The V end was cut by 8 bases, the J end by 2 bases, with 13 bases between. This CDR3 region has 15 residues. Germline assignment: CDR1 MNHEY and CDR2 SVGAGI. The CDR3 sequence is CASALPRAGANVLTF. CDR3 coding DNA: TGTGCCAGCGCCCTCCCCCGGGCTGGGGCCAACGTCCTGACTTTC.

V usage is TRBV28 and J usage is TRBJ1-1; 8 bases map to TRBD1. CDR1 and CDR2 (germline): MDHEN, SYDVKM. The trim removed 6 bases at V and 5 bases at J, leaving 11 bases unmatched. CDR3 length: 15 amino acids. DNA of the CDR3: TGTGCCAGCAGCACCCGGACAGGGCGCAGTACTGAAGCTTTCTTT. Protein sequence: CASSTRTGRSTEAFF.

This clone was detected only once. Additional DNA sequences in this sample encode the identical CDR3. The V gene is TRBV18, the J gene TRBJ2-5; a possible D gene is TRBD1 (6 bases). V shed 0 bases and J shed 5 bases, with 10 bases lying between them. The CDR3 spans 14 residues. CDR1 and CDR2 (germline): KGHSH, LQKENI. This CDR3 reads CASSPPSGAETQYF. CDR3 DNA sequence: TGTGCCAGCTCACCACCGTCAGGGGCGGAGACCCAGTACTTC.

Written as DNA, the CDR3 is TGTGCCACCCAGTTGCGTAGCGGGAGTTGGTACGAGCAGTACTTC. Translation gives CATQLRSGSWYEQYF. The chain combines TRBV27 with TRBJ2-7; 9 nucleotides agree with TRBD2. V was clipped by 10 bases and J by 4 bases; unmatched bases: 14. Germline V gene data show CDR1 as MNHEY and CDR2 as SMNVEV (reference sequence). The CDR3 has 15 residues.

The chain is built from TRBV30 and TRBJ1-2; D gene ambiguous. Germline CDR1 GTSNPN, CDR2 SVGIG (reference sequence). The CDR3 consists of 11 residues. Written as DNA, the CDR3 is TGTGCAGGGAGTATGAACTATGGCTACACCTTC. It yields the protein CAGSMNYGYTF.

The rearrangement joins TRBV28 to TRBJ2-1; TRBD2 agrees at 7 bases. Germline V gene lookup returns CDR1 MDHEN and CDR2 SYDVKM. CDR3 length: 16 amino acids. Trimming took 7 bases from V and 3 from J; bases not matched to a gene: 12. The CDR3 sequence is CASTSHGLADYNEQFF. CDR3 DNA sequence: TGTGCCAGCACCTCTCACGGGCTAGCGGACTACAATGAGCAGTTCTTC.

The sample holds a few counts of this clone. This rearrangement joins TRBV6-4 to TRBJ2-5; TRBD2 agrees at 13 bases. The CDR3 contains 14 residues. V lost 6 bases and J lost 5; bases outside the gene matches: 3. CDR1 and CDR2 (germline): MRHNA, SNTAGT. CDR3 amino acids: CASSGLAGVETQYF. CDR3 nucleotides: TGTGCCAGCAGCGGACTAGCGGGAGTGGAGACCCAGTACTTC.

This chain connects TRBV5-1 to TRBJ2-7; maybe TRBD2 (6 bases). The CDR3 length is 14 residues. Trimming stripped 2 bases from V and 5 bases from J, with 14 bases between. The germline CDR1 and CDR2 sequences are SGHRS and YFSETQ. CDR3 in amino acids: CASSFSPGGDEQYF. The DNA of the CDR3 is TGCGCCAGCAGCTTTTCGCCCGGGGGAGACGAGCAGTACTTC.

This clone was recorded only once. This rearrangement joins TRBV9 to TRBJ2-1; tentatively, D is TRBD2 (6 bases). Germline CDR1 is SGDLS and CDR2 is YYNGEE. The CDR3 is made up of 15 amino acids. Trimming shortened V by 0 bases and J by 3 bases, and 10 bases separated the two germline ends. The CDR3 nucleotides read TGTGCCAGCAGCGTAGCGGCTAGCGTCTACAATGAGCAGTTCTTC. Its protein is CASSVAASVYNEQFF. Filled out from reference TRBV9 and TRBJ2-1, the complete variable domain reads DSGVTQTPKHLITATGQRVTLRCSPRSGDLSVYWYQQSLDQGLQFLIQYYNGEERAKGNILERFSAQQFPDLHSELNLSSLELGDSALYFCASSVAASVYNEQFFGPGTRLTVL.

This rearrangement joins TRBV2 to TRBJ2-5; possible D gene TRBD2, 5 bases. V gave up 7 bases and J gave up 5 bases, with 14 bases separating them. Germline V CDR1 and CDR2: SNHLY, FYNNEI. CDR3 length equals 13 residues. CDR3 sequence: CASTIPASETQYF. CDR3 coding DNA: TGTGCCAGCACCATTCCGGCTAGCGAGACCCAGTACTTC.

The genes are TRBV7-3 and TRBJ2-7, with 7 bases aligning to TRBD2. Per the germline V gene, CDR1 is SGHTA and CDR2 is FQGTGA. V gave up 6 bases and J gave up 4 bases; unmatched junction bases: 9. CDR3 length: 14 amino acids. The CDR3: CASRSERGPYEQYF. In DNA, the CDR3 is TGTGCCAGCAGATCGGAGCGGGGACCATACGAGCAGTACTTC.

The CDR3 DNA is TGTGCCACCAGCAGAGATGGGGCTAGACAACAGTTCTTC. Translation gives CATSRDGARQQFF. This sequence joins TRBV15 and TRBJ2-1; possible D gene TRBD1, 5 bases. This CDR3 comprises 13 residues. The germline V gene encodes CDR1 LNHNV and CDR2 YYDKDF (reference sequence). V gave up 0 bases and J gave up 13 bases, with 13 bases separating them.

This chain links TRBV7-2 with TRBJ2-7; perhaps TRBD2 as D (5 bases). Germline V gives CDR1 SGHTA, CDR2 FQGNSA. Trimming took 5 bases from V and 3 from J, leaving 11 bases between them. The CDR3 spans 13 residues. In DNA, the CDR3 is TGTGCCAGCAGCATCCGGGGTAGCTACGAGCAGTACTTC. As protein: CASSIRGSYEQYF.

The chain combines TRBV5-1 with TRBJ1-1; TRBD1 matches 7 bases. This CDR3 comprises 16 residues. Per germline, CDR1 SGHRS and CDR2 YFSETQ. With V trimmed by 5 bases and J by 3 bases, 13 bases remained unmatched. CDR3 residues: CASSRTGGTQDTEAFF. The CDR3 DNA follows: TGCGCCAGCAGTAGGACAGGAGGGACCCAGGACACTGAAGCTTTCTTT.